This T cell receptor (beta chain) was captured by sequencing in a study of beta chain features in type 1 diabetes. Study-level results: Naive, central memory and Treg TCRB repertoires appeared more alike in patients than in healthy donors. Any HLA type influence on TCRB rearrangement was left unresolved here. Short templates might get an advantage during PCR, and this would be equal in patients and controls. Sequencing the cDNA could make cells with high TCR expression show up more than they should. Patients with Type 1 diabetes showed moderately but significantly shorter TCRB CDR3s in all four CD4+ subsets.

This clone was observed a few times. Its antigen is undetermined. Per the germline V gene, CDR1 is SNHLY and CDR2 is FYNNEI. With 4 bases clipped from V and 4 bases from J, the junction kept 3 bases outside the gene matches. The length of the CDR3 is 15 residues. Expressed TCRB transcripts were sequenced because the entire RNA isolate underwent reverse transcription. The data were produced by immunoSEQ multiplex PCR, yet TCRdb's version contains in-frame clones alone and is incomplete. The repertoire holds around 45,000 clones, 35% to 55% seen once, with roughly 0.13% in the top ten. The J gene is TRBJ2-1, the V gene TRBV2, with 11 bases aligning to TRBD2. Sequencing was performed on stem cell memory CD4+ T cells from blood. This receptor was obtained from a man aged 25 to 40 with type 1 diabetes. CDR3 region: CASSVLAGGYNEQFF. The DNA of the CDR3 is TGTGCCAGCAGTGTGCTAGCGGGAGGTTACAATGAGCAGTTCTTC.